This TCR beta chain was sequenced in a study of T cell responses to AZD1222 COVID-19 vaccine. General study results and limits: Donors were chiefly white British, with a greater number of females, and clonal diversity was perhaps underestimated. Regions 160-218 and 743-854 held dominance among vaccine-associated CD4 TCRs, which spanned spike.

V lost 1 base and J 9 bases, leaving 13 bases between the germline ends. The length of the CDR3 is 15 residues. CDR1 MGHDK and CDR2 SYGVNS come from the germline V gene. Concerning this clone: Its antigen is still unknown.

The assay was immunoSEQ multiplex PCR, and TCRdb's table has in-frame clones only and misses some. The table records 120,000 or so clones, about 88% of them present only once. The source material was peripheral blood, sampled on day 0 of MenACWY control vaccination. The gene calls are TRBV25-1 and TRBJ1-6, with D unclear. The source of this sequence is an adult in good health. In nucleotides, the CDR3 is TGTGCCAGCAGTGAATCTCGCCCCGCGGGTTCACCCCTCCACTTT. Translation gives CASSESRPAGSPLHF.